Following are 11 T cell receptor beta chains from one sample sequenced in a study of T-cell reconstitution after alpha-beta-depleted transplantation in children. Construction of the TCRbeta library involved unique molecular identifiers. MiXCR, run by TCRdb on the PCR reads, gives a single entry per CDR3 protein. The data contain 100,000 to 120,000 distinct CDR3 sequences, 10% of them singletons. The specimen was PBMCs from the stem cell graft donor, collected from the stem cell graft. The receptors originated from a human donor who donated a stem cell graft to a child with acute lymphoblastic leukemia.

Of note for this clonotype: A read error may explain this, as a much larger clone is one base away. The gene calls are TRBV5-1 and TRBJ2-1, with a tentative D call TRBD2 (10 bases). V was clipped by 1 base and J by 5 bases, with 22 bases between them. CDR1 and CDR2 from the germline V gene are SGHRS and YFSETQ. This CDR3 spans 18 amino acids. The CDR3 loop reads CASSLRTGASGRDNEQFF. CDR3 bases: TGCGCCAGCAGCTTGCGGACAGGGGCCAGCGGGAGGGACAATGAGCAGTTCTTC.

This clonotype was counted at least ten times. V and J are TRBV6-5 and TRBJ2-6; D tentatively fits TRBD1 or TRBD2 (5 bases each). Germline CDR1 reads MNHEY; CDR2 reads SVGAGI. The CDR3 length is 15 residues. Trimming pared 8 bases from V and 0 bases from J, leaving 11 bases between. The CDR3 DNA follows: TGTGCCAGCGGGGCGGGTAGCTCTGGGGCCAACGTCCTGACTTTC. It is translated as CASGAGSSGANVLTF.

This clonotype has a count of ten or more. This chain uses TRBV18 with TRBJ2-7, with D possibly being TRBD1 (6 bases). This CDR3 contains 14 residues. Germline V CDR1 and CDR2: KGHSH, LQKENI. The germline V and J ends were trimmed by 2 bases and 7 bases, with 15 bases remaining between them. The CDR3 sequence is CASSPSGALGEQYF. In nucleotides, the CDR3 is TGTGCCAGCTCACCATCAGGGGCCCTGGGGGAGCAGTACTTC.

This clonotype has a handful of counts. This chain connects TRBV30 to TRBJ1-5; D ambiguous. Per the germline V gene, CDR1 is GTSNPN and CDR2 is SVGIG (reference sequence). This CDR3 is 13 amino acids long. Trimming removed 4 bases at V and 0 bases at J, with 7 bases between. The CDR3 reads CAWTGNSNQPQHF. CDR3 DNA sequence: TGTGCCTGGACCGGGAATAGCAATCAGCCCCAGCATTTT.

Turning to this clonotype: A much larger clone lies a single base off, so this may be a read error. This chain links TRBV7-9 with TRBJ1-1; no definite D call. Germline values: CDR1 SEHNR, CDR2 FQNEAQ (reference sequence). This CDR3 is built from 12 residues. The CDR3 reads CASSRGFTAAFF. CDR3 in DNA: TGTGCCAGCAGCCGAGGGTTCACTGCAGCTTTCTTT.

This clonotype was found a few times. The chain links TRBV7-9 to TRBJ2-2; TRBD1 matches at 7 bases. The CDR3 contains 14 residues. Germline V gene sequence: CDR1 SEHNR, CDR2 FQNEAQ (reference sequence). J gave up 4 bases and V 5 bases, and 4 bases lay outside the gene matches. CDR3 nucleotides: TGTGCCAGCAGCCCGAGGGGGCGCACCGGGGAGCTGTTTTTT. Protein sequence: CASSPRGRTGELFF. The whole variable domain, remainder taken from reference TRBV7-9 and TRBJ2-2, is DTGVSQNPRHKITKRGQNVTFRCDPISEHNRLYWYRQTLGQGPEFLTYFQNEAQLEKSRLLSDRFSAERPKGSFSTLEIQRTEQGDSAMYLCASSPRGRTGELFFGEGSRLTVL.

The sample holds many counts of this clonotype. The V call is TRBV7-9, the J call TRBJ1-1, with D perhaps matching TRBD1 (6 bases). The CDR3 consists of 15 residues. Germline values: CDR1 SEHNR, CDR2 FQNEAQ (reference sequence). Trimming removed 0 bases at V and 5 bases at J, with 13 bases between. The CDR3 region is CASSLAHPQGTEAFF. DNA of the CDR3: TGTGCCAGCAGCTTAGCGCACCCCCAGGGGACTGAAGCTTTCTTT.

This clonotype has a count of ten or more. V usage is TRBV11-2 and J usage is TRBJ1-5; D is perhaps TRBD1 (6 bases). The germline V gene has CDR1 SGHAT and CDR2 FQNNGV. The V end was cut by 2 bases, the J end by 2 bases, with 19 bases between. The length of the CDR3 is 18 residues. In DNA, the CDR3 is TGTGCCAGCAGCTTACCCCCAACCGGGACAAAAGGCAATCAGCCCCAGCATTTT. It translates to CASSLPPTGTKGNQPQHF.

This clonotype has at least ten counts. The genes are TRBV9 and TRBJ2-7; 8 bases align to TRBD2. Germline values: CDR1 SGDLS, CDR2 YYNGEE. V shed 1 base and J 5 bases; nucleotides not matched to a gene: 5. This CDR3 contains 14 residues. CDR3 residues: CASSVHGGGDEQYF. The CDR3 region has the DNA TGTGCCAGCAGCGTACACGGGGGGGGCGACGAGCAGTACTTC.

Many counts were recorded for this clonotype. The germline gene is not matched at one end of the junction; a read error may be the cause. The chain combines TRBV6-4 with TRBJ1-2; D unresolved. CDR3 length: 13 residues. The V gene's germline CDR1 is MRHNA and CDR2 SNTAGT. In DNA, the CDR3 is TGTGCCAGCAGTGAGGAGAATGGGCAGGAATCTGTCTTC. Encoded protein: CASSEENGQESVF.

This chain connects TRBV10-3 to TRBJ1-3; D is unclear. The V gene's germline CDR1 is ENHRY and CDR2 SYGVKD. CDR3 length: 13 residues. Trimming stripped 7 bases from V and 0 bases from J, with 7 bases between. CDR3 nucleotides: TGTGCCATCAATACGGACTCTGGAAACACCATATATTTT. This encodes CAINTDSGNTIYF.